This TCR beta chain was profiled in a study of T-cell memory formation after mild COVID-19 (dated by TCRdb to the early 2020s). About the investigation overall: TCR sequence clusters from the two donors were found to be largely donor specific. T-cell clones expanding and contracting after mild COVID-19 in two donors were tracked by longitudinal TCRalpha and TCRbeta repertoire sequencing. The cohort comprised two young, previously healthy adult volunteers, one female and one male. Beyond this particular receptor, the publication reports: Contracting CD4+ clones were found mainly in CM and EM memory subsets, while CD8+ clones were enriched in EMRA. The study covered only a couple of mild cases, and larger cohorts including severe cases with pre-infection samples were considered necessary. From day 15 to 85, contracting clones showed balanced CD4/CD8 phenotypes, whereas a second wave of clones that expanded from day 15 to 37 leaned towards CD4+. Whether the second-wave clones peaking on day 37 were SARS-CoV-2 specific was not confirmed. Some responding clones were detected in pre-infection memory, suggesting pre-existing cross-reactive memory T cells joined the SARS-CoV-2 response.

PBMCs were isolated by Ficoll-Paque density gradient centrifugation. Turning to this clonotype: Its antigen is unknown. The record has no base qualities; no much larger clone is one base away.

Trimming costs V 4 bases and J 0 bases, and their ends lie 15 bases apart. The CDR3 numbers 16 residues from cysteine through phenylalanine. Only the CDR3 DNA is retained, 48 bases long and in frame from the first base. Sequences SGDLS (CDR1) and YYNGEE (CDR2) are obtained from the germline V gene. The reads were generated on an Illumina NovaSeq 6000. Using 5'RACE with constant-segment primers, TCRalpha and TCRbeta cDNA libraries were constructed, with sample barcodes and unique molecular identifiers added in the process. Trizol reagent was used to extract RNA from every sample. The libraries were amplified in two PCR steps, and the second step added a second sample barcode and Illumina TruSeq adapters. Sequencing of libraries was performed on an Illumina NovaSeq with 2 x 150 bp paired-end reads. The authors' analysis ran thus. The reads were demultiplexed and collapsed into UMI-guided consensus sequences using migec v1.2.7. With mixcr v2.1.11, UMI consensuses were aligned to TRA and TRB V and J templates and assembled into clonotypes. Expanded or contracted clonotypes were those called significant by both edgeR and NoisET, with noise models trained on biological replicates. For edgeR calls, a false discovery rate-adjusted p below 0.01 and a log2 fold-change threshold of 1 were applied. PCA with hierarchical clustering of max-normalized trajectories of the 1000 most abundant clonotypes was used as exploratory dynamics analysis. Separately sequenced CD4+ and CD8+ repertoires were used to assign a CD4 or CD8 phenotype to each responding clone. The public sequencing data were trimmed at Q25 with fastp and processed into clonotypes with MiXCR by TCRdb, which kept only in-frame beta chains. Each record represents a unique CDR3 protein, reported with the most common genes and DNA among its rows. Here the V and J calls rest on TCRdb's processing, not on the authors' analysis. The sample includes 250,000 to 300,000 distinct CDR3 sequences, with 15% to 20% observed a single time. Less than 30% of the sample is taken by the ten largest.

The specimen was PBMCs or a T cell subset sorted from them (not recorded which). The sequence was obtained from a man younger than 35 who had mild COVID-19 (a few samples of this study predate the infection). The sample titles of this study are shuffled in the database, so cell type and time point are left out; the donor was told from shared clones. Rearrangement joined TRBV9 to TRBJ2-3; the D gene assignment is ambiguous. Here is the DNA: TGTGCCAGCAGCCCCCTGACTGGAAGTAGCACAGATACGCAGTATTTT. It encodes CASSPLTGSSTDTQYF.